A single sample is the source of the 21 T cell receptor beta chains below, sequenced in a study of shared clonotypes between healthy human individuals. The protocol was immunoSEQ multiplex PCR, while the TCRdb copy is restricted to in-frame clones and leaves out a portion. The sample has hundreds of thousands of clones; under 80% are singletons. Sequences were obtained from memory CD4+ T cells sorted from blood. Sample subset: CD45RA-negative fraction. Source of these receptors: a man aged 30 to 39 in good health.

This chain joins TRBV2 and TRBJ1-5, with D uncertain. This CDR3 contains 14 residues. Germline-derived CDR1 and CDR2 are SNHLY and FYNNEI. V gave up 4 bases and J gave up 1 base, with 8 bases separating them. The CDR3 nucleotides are TGTGCCAGCAGTGCTCTGCAGAGCAATCAGCCCCAGCATTTT. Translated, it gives CASSALQSNQPQHF.

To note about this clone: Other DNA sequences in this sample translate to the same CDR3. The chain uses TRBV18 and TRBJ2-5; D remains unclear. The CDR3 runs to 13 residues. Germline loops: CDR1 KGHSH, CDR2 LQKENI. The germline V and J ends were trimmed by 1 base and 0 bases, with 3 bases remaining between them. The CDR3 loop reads CASSPQYQETQYF. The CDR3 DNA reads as TGTGCCAGCTCACCACAGTACCAAGAGACCCAGTACTTC.

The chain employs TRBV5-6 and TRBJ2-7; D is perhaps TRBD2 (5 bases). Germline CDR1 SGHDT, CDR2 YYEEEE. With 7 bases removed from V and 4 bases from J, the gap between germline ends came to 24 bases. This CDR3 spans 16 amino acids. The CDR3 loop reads CASSSELTGLSYEQYF. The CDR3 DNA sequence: TGTGCCAGCTCGTCAGAGTTAACGGGGTTATCTTACGAGCAGTACTTC.

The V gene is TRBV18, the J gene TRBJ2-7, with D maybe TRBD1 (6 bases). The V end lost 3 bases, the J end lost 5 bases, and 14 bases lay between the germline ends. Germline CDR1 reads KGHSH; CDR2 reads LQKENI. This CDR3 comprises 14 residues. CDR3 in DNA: TGTGCCAGCTCACCGGTTACAGGGCCAGACGAGCAGTACTTC. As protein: CASSPVTGPDEQYF.

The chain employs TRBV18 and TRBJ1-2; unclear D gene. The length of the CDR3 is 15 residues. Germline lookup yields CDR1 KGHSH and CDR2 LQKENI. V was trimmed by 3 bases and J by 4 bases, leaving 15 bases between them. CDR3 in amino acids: CASSPPDLAFYGYTF. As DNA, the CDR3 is TGTGCCAGCTCACCTCCGGACCTCGCCTTCTATGGCTACACCTTC.

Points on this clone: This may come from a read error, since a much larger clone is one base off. CDR3 in DNA: TGTGCCAATAGTAGGACGGTGGTTGGAAAACTGTTTTTT. It translates to CANSRTVVGKLFF. V and J are TRBV19 and TRBJ1-4; D is undetermined. The germline gives CDR1 LNHDA, CDR2 SQIVND (reference sequence). The CDR3 length is 13 residues.

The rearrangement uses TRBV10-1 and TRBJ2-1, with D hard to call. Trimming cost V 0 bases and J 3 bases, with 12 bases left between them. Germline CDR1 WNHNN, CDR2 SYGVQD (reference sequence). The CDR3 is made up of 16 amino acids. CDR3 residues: CASSESKPSIYNEQFF. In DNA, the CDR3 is TGCGCCAGCAGTGAGTCGAAGCCCAGTATCTACAATGAGCAGTTCTTC.

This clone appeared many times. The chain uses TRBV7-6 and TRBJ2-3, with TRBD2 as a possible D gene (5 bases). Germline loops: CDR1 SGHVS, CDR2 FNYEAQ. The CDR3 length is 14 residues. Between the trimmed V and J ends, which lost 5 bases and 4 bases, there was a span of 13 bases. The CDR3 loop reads CASSPEAAADTQYF. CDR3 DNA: TGTGCCAGCAGCCCGGAGGCTGCGGCAGATACGCAGTATTTT. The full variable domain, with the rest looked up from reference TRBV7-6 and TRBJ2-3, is GAGVSQSPRYKVTKRGQDVALRCDPISGHVSLYWYRQALGQGPEFLTYFNYEAQQDKSGLPNDRFSAERPEGSISTLTIQRTEQRDSAMYRCASSPEAAADTQYFGPGTRLTVL.

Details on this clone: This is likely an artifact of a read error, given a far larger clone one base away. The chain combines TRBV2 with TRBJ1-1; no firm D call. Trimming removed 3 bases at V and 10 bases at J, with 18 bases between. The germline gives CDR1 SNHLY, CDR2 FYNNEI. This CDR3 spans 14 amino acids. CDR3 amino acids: CASSDYYRLNGAFF. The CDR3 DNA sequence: TGTGCCAGCAGTGATTATTACAGACTAAATGGAGCTTTCTTT.

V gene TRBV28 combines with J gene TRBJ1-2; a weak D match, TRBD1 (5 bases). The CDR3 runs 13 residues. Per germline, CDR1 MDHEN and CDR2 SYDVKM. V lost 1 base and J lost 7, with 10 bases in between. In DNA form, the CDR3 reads TGTGCCAGCAGTTTATTCAGGGATTCTGGCTACACCTTC. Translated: CASSLFRDSGYTF.

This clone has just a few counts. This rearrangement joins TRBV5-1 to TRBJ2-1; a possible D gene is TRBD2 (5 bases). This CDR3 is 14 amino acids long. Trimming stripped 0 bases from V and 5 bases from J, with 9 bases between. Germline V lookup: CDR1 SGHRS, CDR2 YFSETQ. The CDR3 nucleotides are TGCGCCAGCAGCTTGGCTGAGGGTGACAATGAGCAGTTCTTC. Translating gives CASSLAEGDNEQFF.

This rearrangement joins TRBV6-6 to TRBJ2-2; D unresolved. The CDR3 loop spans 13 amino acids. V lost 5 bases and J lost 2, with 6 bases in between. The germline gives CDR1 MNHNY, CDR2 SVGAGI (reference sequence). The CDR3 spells CASSLYNTGELFF. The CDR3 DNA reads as TGTGCCAGCAGTCTCTACAACACCGGGGAGCTGTTTTTT.

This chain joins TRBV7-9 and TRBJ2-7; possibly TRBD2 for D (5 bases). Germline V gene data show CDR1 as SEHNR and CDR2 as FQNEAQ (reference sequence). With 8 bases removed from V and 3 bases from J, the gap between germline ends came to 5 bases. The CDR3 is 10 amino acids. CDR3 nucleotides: TGTGCCAGCGGGAGCTACGAGCAGTACTTC. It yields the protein CASGSYEQYF.

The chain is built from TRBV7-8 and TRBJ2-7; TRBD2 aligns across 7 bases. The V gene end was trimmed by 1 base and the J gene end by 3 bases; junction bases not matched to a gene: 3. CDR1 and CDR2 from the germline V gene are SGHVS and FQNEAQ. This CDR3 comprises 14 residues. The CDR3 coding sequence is TGTGCCAGCAGCTTAGGGGCTAGCGGCTACGAGCAGTACTTC. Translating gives CASSLGASGYEQYF.

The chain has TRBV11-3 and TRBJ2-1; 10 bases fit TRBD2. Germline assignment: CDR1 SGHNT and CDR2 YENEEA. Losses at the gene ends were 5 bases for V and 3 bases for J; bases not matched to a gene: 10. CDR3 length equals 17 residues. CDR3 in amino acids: CASSMYSGRSDYNEQFF. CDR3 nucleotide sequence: TGTGCCAGCAGCATGTATAGCGGGAGGAGCGACTACAATGAGCAGTTCTTC. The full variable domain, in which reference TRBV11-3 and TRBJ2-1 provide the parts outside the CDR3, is EAGVVQSPRYKIIEKKQPVAFWCNPISGHNTLYWYLQNLGQGPELLIRYENEEAVDDSQLPKDRFSAERLKGVDSTLKIQPAELGDSAVYLCASSMYSGRSDYNEQFFGPGTRLTVL.

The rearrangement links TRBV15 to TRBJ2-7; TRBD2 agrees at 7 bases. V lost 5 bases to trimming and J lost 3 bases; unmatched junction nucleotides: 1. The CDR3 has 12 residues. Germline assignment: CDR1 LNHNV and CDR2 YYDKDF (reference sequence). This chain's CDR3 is CATSGGDYEQYF. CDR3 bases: TGTGCCACCAGCGGGGGGGACTACGAGCAGTACTTC.

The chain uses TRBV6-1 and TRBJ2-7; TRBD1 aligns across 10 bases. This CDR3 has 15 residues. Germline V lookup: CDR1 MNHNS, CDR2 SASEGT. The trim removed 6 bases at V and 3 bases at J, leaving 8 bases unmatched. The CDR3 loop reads CASSQGGTGVYEQYF. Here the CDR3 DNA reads TGTGCCAGCAGCCAAGGGGGGACAGGGGTCTACGAGCAGTACTTC.

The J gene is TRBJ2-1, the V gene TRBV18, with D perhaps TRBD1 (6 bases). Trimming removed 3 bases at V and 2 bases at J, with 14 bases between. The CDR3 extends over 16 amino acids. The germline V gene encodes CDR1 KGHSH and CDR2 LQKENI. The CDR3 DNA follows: TGTGCCAGCTCACCGCGGGCAGGGGAACCCTACAATGAGCAGTTCTTC. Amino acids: CASSPRAGEPYNEQFF.

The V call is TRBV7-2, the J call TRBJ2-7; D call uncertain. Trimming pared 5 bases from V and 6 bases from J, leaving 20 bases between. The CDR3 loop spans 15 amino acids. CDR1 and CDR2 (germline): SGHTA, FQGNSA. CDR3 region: CASSQAITSMGEQYF. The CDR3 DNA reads TGTGCCAGCAGCCAAGCCATAACGAGCATGGGCGAGCAGTACTTC.

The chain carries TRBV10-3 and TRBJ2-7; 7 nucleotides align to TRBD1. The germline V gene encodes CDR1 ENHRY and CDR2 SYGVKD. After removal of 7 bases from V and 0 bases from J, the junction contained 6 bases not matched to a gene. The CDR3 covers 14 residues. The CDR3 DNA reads TGTGCCATCAAATCGACAGGGATCTCCTACGAGCAGTACTTC. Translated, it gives CAIKSTGISYEQYF.

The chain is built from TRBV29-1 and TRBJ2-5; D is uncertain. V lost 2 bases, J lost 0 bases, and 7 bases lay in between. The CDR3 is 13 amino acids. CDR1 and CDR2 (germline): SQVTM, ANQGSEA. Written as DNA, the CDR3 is TGCAGCGTTGAACAGGCTAACCAAGAGACCCAGTACTTC. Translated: CSVEQANQETQYF.